Below, 7 T cell receptor beta chains from the same sample are listed, as sequenced in a study of tumor-infiltrating lymphocytes in primary liver carcinoma. From 500 ng total RNA, TCR beta cDNA was generated with a primer in the constant region. Three rounds of nested multiplex PCR with slightly modified ARM-PCR produced TCR beta libraries. TRBV1-TRBV30 forward primers and a C-beta reverse primer were used in the first two PCR rounds, which each ran for approximately 11 cycles. TCRdb re-called the multiplex PCR reads with MiXCR, one entry per CDR3 protein. The repertoire holds 90,000 to 110,000 distinct CDR3 sequences, with roughly 80% as singletons. Each 20-30 mg portion of unsorted bulk tissue served as the source for co-extraction of RNA and DNA. Sequencing was done on a sample of liver tumor tissue from sampling region 3. As for subset: tumor region T3, left-lateral pole. The receptor source for this set is a man in his forties with primary liver carcinoma and hepatitis B virus infection.

The gene calls are TRBV11-2 and TRBJ2-7; tentative D call: TRBD1 (5 bases). V lost 7 bases to trimming and J lost 3 bases, with 13 bases between them. This CDR3 is 13 amino acids long. CDR1 is SGHAT and CDR2 is FQNNGV in the germline V gene. CDR3 bases: TGTGCCAGCAACTCTAACAGGAACTACGAGCAGTACTTC. Amino acid sequence: CASNSNRNYEQYF.

As regards this clonotype: One end of the junction does not line up with germline, which may come from a read error. J is TRBJ2-7 and V is TRBV4-3; unclear D gene. The CDR3 loop spans 14 amino acids. Per germline, CDR1 LGHNA and CDR2 YSLEER. The DNA of the CDR3 is TGCGCCAGCAACCAAGGTCAGGTCTCCTACGAGCGGTACTTC. This codes for CASNQGQVSYERYF.

The V gene is TRBV29-1, the J gene TRBJ2-3; D might be TRBD1 (5 bases). V lost 7 bases to trimming and J lost 2 bases, with 16 bases between them. The CDR3 sequence is 14 residues long. The germline V gene encodes CDR1 SQVTM and CDR2 ANQGSEA. CDR3 in DNA: TGCAGCGCCGCTGCCCAGGGCATCACAGATACGCAGTATTTT. Its protein is CSAAAQGITDTQYF.

Remarks on this clonotype: Just one base apart from a much larger clone, this may be a read error. This chain connects TRBV5-6 to TRBJ2-1, with D tentatively TRBD2 (6 bases). Germline lookup yields CDR1 SGHDT and CDR2 YYEEEE. V shed 2 bases and J shed 4 bases, with 16 bases lying between them. The CDR3 length is 16 residues. The CDR3 loop is CASSFGKLATYNEQFF. The CDR3 DNA reads TGTGCCAGCAGCTTCGGTAAGCTAGCGACTTACAATGAGCAGTTCTTC.

By frequency in the sample, this clonotype is medium-sized. The chain has TRBV4-1 and TRBJ2-1, with D perhaps matching TRBD2 (6 bases). Germline loops: CDR1 MGHRA, CDR2 YSYEKL. The V gene lost 5 bases and the J gene lost 11 bases, with 7 bases spanning the gap. This CDR3 contains 10 residues. Here the CDR3 DNA reads TGCGCCAGCAGCGCGGGACAGCAGTTCTTC. Translating gives CASSAGQQFF.

With respect to this clonotype: Germline and junction disagree at one end, which may indicate a read error. The V gene is TRBV11-3, the J gene TRBJ2-1; D gene uncertain. CDR1 is SGHNT and CDR2 is YENEEA in the germline V gene. The CDR3 consists of 12 residues. DNA for the CDR3: TGTGCAAGCATCTTAAATGCCGATGAGCAGTTCTTC. This sequence encodes CASILNADEQFF.

By frequency in the sample, this clonotype is medium-sized. This sequence joins TRBV11-2 and TRBJ1-2; no reliable D call. Germline CDR1 and CDR2: SGHAT and FQNNGV. The CDR3 consists of 16 residues. The V gene lost 0 bases and the J gene lost 8 bases, with 19 bases spanning the gap. The CDR3 DNA follows: TGTGCCAGCAGCTTAGATTCGGTAGCCTATTCTCGAGGCTACACCTTC. Amino acid sequence: CASSLDSVAYSRGYTF.